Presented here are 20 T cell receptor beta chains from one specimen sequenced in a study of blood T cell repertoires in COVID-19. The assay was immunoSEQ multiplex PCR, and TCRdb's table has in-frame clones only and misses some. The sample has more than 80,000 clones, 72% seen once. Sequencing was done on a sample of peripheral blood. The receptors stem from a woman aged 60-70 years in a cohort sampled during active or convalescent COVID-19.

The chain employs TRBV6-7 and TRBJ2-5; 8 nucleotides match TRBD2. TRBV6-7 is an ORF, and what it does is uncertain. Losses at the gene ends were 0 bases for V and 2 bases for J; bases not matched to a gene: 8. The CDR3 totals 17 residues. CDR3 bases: TGTGCCAGCAGTTACTCGAGCGGGGCGGGGGGTCAAGAGACCCAGTACTTC. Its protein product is CASSYSSGAGGQETQYF.

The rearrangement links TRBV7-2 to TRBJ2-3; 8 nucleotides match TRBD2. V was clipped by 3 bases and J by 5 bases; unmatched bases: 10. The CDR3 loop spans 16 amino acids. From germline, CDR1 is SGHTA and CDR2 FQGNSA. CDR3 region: CASSLARGGLKDTQYF. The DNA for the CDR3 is TGTGCCAGCAGCTTGGCTCGGGGGGGCCTGAAAGATACGCAGTATTTT.

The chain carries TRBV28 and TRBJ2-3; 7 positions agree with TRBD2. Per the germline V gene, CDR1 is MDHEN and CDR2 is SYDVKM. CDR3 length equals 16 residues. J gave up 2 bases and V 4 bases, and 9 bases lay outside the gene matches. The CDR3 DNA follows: TGTGCCAGCAGTTCCGACAAGCGGGGCTACACAGATACGCAGTATTTT. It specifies CASSSDKRGYTDTQYF.

CDR3 coding DNA: TGTGCCAGCAGCGTAGCCGCGGGTTGGAGTGGCTACACCTTC. It is translated as CASSVAAGWSGYTF. The chain employs TRBV9 and TRBJ1-2, with D hard to call. The germline V gene has CDR1 SGDLS and CDR2 YYNGEE. V was clipped by 0 bases and J by 7 bases, with 13 bases between them. This CDR3 comprises 14 residues.

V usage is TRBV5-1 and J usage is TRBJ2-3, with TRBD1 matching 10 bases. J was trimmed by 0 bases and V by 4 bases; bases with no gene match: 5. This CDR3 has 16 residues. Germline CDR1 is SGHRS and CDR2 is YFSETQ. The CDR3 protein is CASSPGTGVSTDTQYF. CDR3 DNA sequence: TGCGCCAGCAGCCCCGGGACAGGGGTAAGCACAGATACGCAGTATTTT.

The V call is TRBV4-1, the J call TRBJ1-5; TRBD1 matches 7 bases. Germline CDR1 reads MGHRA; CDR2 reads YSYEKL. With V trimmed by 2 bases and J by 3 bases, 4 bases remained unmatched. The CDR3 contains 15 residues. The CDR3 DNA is TGCGCCAGCAGCCAACGACAGGGCTTCAATCAGCCCCAGCATTTT. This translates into CASSQRQGFNQPQHF.

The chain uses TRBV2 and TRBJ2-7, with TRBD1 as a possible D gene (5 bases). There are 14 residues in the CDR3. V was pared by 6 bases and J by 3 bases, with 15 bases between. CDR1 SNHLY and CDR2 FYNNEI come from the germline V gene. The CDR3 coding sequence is TGTGCCAGCAGCACGCAGGGTGCGGACTACGAGCAGTACTTC. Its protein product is CASSTQGADYEQYF.

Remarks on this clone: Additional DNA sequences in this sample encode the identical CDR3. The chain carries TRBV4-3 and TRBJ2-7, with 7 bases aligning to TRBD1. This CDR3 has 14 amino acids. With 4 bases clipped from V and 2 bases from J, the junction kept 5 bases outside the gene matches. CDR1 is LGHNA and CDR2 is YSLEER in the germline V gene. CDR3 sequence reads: CASSPRQGAYEQYF. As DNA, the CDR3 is TGCGCCAGCAGCCCCCGACAGGGAGCCTACGAGCAGTACTTC.

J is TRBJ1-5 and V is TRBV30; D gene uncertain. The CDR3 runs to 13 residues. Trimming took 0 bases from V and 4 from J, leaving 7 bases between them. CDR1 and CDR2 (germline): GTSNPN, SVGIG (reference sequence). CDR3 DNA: TGTGCCTGGAGTGTTGGGGAGAATCAGCCCCAGCATTTT. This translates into CAWSVGENQPQHF. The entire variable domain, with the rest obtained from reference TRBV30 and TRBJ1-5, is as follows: SQTIHQWPATLVQPVGSPLSLECTVEGTSNPNLYWYRQAAGRGLQLLFYSVGIGQISSEVPQNLSASRPQDRQFILSSKKLLLSDSGFYLCAWSVGENQPQHFGDGTRLSIL.

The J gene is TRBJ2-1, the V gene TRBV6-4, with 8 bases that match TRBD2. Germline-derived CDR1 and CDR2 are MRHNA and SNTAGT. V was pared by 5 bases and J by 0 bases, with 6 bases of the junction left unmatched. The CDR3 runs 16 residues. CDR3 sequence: CASSKQRGSSYNEQFF. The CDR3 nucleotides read TGTGCCAGCAGTAAACAGCGGGGGAGCTCCTACAATGAGCAGTTCTTC.

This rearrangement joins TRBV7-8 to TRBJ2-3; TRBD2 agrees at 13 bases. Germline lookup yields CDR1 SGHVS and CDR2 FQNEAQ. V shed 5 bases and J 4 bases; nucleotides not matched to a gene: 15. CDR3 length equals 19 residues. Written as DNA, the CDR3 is TGTGCCAGCAGCGATCCTTCCCGAATACTAGCGGGGGGGCCAGATACGCAGTATTTT. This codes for CASSDPSRILAGGPDTQYF. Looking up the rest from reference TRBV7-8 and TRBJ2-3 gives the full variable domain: GAGVSQSPRYKVAKRGQDVALRCDPISGHVSLFWYQQALGQGPEFLTYFQNEAQLDKSGLPSDRFFAERPEGSVSTLKIQRTQQEDSAVYLCASSDPSRILAGGPDTQYFGPGTRLTVL.

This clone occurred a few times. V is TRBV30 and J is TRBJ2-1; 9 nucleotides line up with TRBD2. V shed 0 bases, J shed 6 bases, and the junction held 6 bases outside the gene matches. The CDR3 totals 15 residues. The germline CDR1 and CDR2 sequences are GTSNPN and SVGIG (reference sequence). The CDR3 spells CAWSVDSGGINEQFF. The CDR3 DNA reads TGTGCCTGGAGTGTAGATAGCGGGGGTATCAATGAGCAGTTCTTC.

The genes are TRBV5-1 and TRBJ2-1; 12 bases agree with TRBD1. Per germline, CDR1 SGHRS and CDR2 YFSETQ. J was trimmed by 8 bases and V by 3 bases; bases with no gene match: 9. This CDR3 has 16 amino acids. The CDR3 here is CASSSGTGTGGYEQFF. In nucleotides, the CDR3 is TGCGCCAGCAGCTCCGGTACGGGGACAGGGGGCTATGAGCAGTTCTTC. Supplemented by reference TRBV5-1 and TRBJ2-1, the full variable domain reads KAGVTQTPRYLIKTRGQQVTLSCSPISGHRSVSWYQQTPGQGLQFLFEYFSETQRNKGNFPGRFSGRQFSNSRSEMNVSTLELGDSALYLCASSSGTGTGGYEQFFGPGTRLTVL.

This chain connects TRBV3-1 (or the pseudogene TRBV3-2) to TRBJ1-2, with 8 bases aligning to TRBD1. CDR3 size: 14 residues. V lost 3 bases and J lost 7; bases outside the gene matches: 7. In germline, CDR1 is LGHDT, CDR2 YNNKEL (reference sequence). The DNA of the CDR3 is TGTGCCAGCAGCCACAGGGGGCAAGAGTCTGGCTACACCTTC. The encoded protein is CASSHRGQESGYTF.

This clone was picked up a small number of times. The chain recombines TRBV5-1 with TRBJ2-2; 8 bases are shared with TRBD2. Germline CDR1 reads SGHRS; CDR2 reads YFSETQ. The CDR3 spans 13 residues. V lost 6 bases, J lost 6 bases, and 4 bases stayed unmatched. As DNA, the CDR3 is TGCGCCAGCACCGGGAGGGGTCCCGGGGAGCTGTTTTTT. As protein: CASTGRGPGELFF.

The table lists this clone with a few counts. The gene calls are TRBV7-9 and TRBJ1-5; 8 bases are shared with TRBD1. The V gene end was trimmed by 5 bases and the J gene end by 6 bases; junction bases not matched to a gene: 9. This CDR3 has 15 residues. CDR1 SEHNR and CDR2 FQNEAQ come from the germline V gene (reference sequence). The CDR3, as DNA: TGTGCCAGCAGCCATTCGACAGGGGAGGCTCAGCCCCAGCATTTT. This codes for CASSHSTGEAQPQHF.

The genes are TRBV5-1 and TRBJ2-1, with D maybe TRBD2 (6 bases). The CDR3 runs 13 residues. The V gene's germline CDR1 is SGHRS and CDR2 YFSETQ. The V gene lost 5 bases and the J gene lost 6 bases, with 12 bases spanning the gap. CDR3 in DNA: TGCGCCAGCAGTGACGGGACTCTCAATGAGCAGTTCTTC. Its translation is CASSDGTLNEQFF.

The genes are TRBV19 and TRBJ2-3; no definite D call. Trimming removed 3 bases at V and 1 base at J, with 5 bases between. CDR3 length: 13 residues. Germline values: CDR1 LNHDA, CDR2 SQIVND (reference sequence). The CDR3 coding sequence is TGTGCCAGTAGTATTACAGGCACAGATACGCAGTATTTT. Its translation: CASSITGTDTQYF. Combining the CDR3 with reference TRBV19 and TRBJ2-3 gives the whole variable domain DGGITQSPKYLFRKEGQNVTLSCEQNLNHDAMYWYRQDPGQGLRLIYYSQIVNDFQKGDIAEGYSVSREKKESFPLTVTSAQKNPTAFYLCASSITGTDTQYFGPGTRLTVL.

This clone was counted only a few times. In DNA, the CDR3 is TGTGCCAGTAGTATCAGGTCGGTCTCTGGAAACACCATATATTTT. Protein product: CASSIRSVSGNTIYF. The J gene is TRBJ1-3, the V gene TRBV19, with D hard to call. Germline-derived CDR1 and CDR2 are LNHDA and SQIVND (reference sequence). V lost 3 bases and J lost 0, with 9 bases in between. The CDR3 extends over 15 amino acids.

The CDR3 region has the DNA TGTGCCAGCAGCAGACAGGGTTACACTGAAGCTTTCTTT. Amino acid sequence: CASSRQGYTEAFF. The chain employs TRBV9 and TRBJ1-1; TRBD1 agrees at 7 bases. Germline V lookup: CDR1 SGDLS, CDR2 YYNGEE. The V gene end was trimmed by 4 bases and the J gene end by 3 bases; junction bases not matched to a gene: 3. The CDR3 loop spans 13 amino acids.